This T cell receptor (beta chain) came from a study of cytomegalovirus exposure and HLA in healthy donors. This CDR3 is built from 12 residues. The trim removed 5 bases at V and 4 bases at J, leaving 0 bases unmatched. Germline assignment: CDR1 MNHEY and CDR2 SVGAGI. A remark on this clone: Its antigen is not identified.

Study-wide results and caveats: Cytomegalovirus status, reportedly, was diagnosed with high specificity and sensitivity by the classifier. V- and J-gene trimming of TCR beta was linked (in a later analysis) to a missense DCLRE1C variant. In presence/absence analyses, roughly uniform sequencing depth across donors was assumed.

The PCR ran on 60 Vbeta and 13 Jbeta primers. Source study methods: Later, an analysis found about 77 million unique TCR beta chains, and around 10 million of these were shared. Repertoires were generated with immunoSEQ multiplex PCR, while TCRdb's copy carries only in-frame clones and drops some. The DNA was the basis for D and trimming; V, J and clone size are from that table. The sample includes 130,000 or so clones, approximately 82% of them seen just once. This chain connects TRBV6-5 to TRBJ1-1, with 8 bases aligning to TRBD1. The receptor's source is a female donor in good health and CMV-seronegative. Specimen: PBMCs. The CDR3 DNA follows: TGTGCCAGCAGTACAGGGGGCACTGAAGCTTTCTTT. This gives the protein CASSTGGTEAFF.